Below are 23 T cell receptor beta chains sequenced from a single sample in a study of long-term antiretroviral therapy in people with HIV. Survey-level immunoSEQ v3.0 assays were run. Only in-frame clones appear in the TCRdb table, and some are missing; sequencing was by immunoSEQ multiplex PCR. The sample yields 30,000 to 35,000 clones, 60% to 75% seen once. The sample consisted of unsorted PBMCs, taken 3 years after starting antiretroviral therapy. These receptors originate from a man between 50 and 59 years old with HIV.

The chain links TRBV7-9 to TRBJ2-5; 14 bases are shared with TRBD2. The CDR3 covers 16 residues. Germline V lookup: CDR1 SEHNR, CDR2 FQNEAQ (reference sequence). V gave up 5 bases and J gave up 3 bases; unmatched junction bases: 5. The CDR3 spells CASSQGLAGDEETQYF. The CDR3 region has the DNA TGTGCCAGCAGCCAGGGACTAGCGGGGGACGAAGAGACCCAGTACTTC. Using reference TRBV7-9 and TRBJ2-5 for the parts outside the CDR3, the full variable domain is DTGVSQNPRHKITKRGQNVTFRCDPISEHNRLYWYRQTLGQGPEFLTYFQNEAQLEKSRLLSDRFSAERPKGSFSTLEIQRTEQGDSAMYLCASSQGLAGDEETQYFGPGTRLLVL.

The chain is built from TRBV7-8 and TRBJ2-6; D may be TRBD2 (6 bases). V was shortened by 4 bases and J by 0 bases, with 7 bases between the two germline ends. This CDR3 has 15 residues. From germline, CDR1 is SGHVS and CDR2 FQNEAQ. CDR3 residues: CASSYGSSGANVLTF. DNA for the CDR3: TGTGCCAGCAGCTACGGGAGCTCTGGGGCCAACGTCCTGACTTTC.

This clone was counted a single time. The chain joins TRBV5-1 to TRBJ2-1; D may be TRBD1 or TRBD2 (5 bases each). Germline CDR1 SGHRS, CDR2 YFSETQ. The CDR3 length is 13 residues. The V and J ends lost 0 bases and 5 bases respectively, with 6 bases between them. This CDR3 reads CASSLVGDNEQFF. Here the CDR3 DNA reads TGCGCCAGCAGCTTGGTGGGGGACAATGAGCAGTTCTTC.

This chain links TRBV18 with TRBJ2-4; D possibly matches TRBD1 or TRBD2 (5 bases each). Germline CDR1 and CDR2: KGHSH and LQKENI. V was clipped by 3 bases and J by 3 bases, with 12 bases between them. The CDR3 loop spans 15 amino acids. The CDR3 loop reads CASSPQGEGKNIQYF. CDR3 DNA: TGTGCCAGCTCACCCCAGGGCGAGGGCAAAAACATTCAGTACTTC.

This chain joins TRBV18 and TRBJ2-7; the match to TRBD1 covers 8 bases. The CDR3 has 13 amino acids. The V and J ends lost 6 bases and 5 bases, in that order; junction bases with no gene match: 6. The germline CDR1 and CDR2 sequences are KGHSH and LQKENI. CDR3 loop: CASSRTGPNEQYF. CDR3 sequence (DNA): TGTGCCAGCTCCCGGACAGGGCCGAACGAGCAGTACTTC.

The V and J genes are TRBV6-6 and TRBJ2-7; 7 bases align to TRBD2. The ends lost 0 bases at V and 0 bases at J; junction bases unmatched: 5. Germline V gene sequence: CDR1 MNHNY, CDR2 SVGAGI (reference sequence). CDR3 size: 16 residues. The CDR3: CASSYSASGSSYEQYF. The CDR3, as DNA: TGTGCCAGCAGTTACTCCGCTAGCGGTAGCTCCTACGAGCAGTACTTC.

The CDR3 loop reads CASSLGGVESYEQYF. In nucleotides, the CDR3 is TGCGCCAGCAGCTTAGGAGGGGTGGAGAGCTACGAGCAGTACTTC. V gene TRBV5-1 combines with J gene TRBJ2-7; D possibly corresponds to TRBD2 (6 bases). Germline lookup yields CDR1 SGHRS and CDR2 YFSETQ. V was cut by 2 bases and J by 3 bases, with 15 bases left in between. This CDR3 is 15 amino acids long.

This clone showed up just once. The J gene is TRBJ2-7, the V gene TRBV19, with no clear D. CDR3 length: 16 amino acids. The germline V gene encodes CDR1 LNHDA and CDR2 SQIVND (reference sequence). Trimming took off 2 bases at V and 0 bases at J, with 14 bases between the two ends. CDR3 in amino acids: CASSISQQSNSYEQYF. The CDR3 DNA reads as TGTGCCAGTAGTATATCACAGCAGTCAAACTCCTACGAGCAGTACTTC.

The J gene is TRBJ2-1, the V gene TRBV5-1; the D is unclear. Trimming shortened V by 1 base and J by 3 bases, and 8 bases separated the two germline ends. There are 14 residues in the CDR3. Germline CDR1 and CDR2: SGHRS and YFSETQ. CDR3 protein: CASSLTGFYNEQFF. In DNA, the CDR3 is TGCGCCAGCAGCTTGACTGGATTCTACAATGAGCAGTTCTTC.

CDR3 in DNA: TGTGCCACCAGCCAGACAGGAATCACCTACGAGCAGTACTTC. Protein product: CATSQTGITYEQYF. The chain is built from TRBV15 and TRBJ2-7; TRBD1 is a possible D gene (6 bases). This CDR3 has 14 amino acids. Germline CDR1 reads LNHNV; CDR2 reads YYDKDF (reference sequence). The V end was cut by 5 bases, the J end by 2 bases, with 13 bases between. Full variable domain (outside the CDR3, taken from reference TRBV15 and TRBJ2-7): DAMVIQNPRYQVTQFGKPVTLSCSQTLNHNVMYWYQQKSSQAPKLLFHYYDKDFNNEADTPDNFQSRRPNTSFCFLDIRSPGLGDTAMYLCATSQTGITYEQYFGPGTRLTVT.

This chain joins TRBV5-1 and TRBJ2-2, with TRBD1 matching over 7 bases. V was pared by 1 base and J by 5 bases, with 8 bases of the junction left unmatched. The CDR3 length is 16 residues. The germline CDR1 and CDR2 sequences are SGHRS and YFSETQ. The CDR3 DNA reads as TGCGCCAGCAGCTTGCGTAGGGACAGAACAACCGGGGAGCTGTTTTTT. This sequence encodes CASSLRRDRTTGELFF.

The rearrangement links TRBV19 to TRBJ2-1; D is perhaps TRBD1 or TRBD2 (5 bases each). This CDR3 has 15 amino acids. Between the trimmed V and J ends, which lost 7 bases and 0 bases, there was a span of 13 bases. Germline assignment: CDR1 LNHDA and CDR2 SQIVND (reference sequence). The CDR3 bases are TGTGCCAGTAAAGTTGGTGGGGGCTCCTACAATGAGCAGTTCTTC. It codes for CASKVGGGSYNEQFF.

The chain joins TRBV6-1 to TRBJ1-2; possibly TRBD1 for D (6 bases). Trimming shortened V by 2 bases and J by 3 bases, and 7 bases separated the two germline ends. The CDR3 has 13 amino acids. Germline CDR1 reads MNHNS; CDR2 reads SASEGT. CDR3 in DNA: TGTGCCAGCAGTGAACGGACAGACTATGGCTACACCTTC. Translating gives CASSERTDYGYTF.

The CDR3 DNA follows: TGTGCCAGCAGCTTAGATATTTCAGGATTCTATGGCTACACCTTC. It specifies CASSLDISGFYGYTF. The V gene is TRBV11-2, the J gene TRBJ1-2; D ambiguous. Germline V gene lookup returns CDR1 SGHAT and CDR2 FQNNGV. The CDR3 contains 15 residues. Trimming took 0 bases from V and 4 from J, leaving 12 bases between them.

The rearrangement uses TRBV11-1 and TRBJ2-7; D gene unclear. The CDR3 has 11 amino acids. V shed 3 bases and J shed 3 bases, with 3 bases lying between them. Germline CDR1 reads SGHAT; CDR2 reads FQDESV (reference sequence). The CDR3 nucleotides read TGTGCCAGCAGCTTGAACTACGAGCAGTACTTC. It translates to CASSLNYEQYF.

The chain uses TRBV10-1 and TRBJ2-3; D is perhaps TRBD2 (7 bases). The CDR3 has 16 residues. Per germline, CDR1 WNHNN and CDR2 SYGVQD (reference sequence). V was pared by 6 bases and J by 1 base, with 17 bases between. CDR3 sequence (DNA): TGCGCCAGCAGCCAGTTCGGCGGGGGCGGCACAGATACGCAGTATTTT. It translates to CASSQFGGGGTDTQYF.

This sequence joins TRBV4-3 and TRBJ2-5; the match to TRBD1 covers 11 bases. V trimming: 3 bases; J trimming: 3 bases; junction bases outside the gene matches: 0. The CDR3 is 14 amino acids. CDR1 is LGHNA, CDR2 YSLEER, per germline. In DNA, the CDR3 is TGCGCCAGCAGCCAGGGACAGGGGGAAGAGACCCAGTACTTC. It is translated as CASSQGQGEETQYF.

A few counts support this clone. J is TRBJ1-2 and V is TRBV9, with 9 bases lining up with TRBD1. V dropped 4 bases and J dropped 8; count of bases not matched to a gene: 9. Germline V gene sequence: CDR1 SGDLS, CDR2 YYNGEE. The CDR3 has 14 residues. CDR3 amino acids: CASSPFDRGVGYTF. DNA for the CDR3: TGTGCCAGCAGCCCTTTCGACAGGGGGGTAGGCTACACCTTC.

V usage is TRBV7-2 and J usage is TRBJ2-3; 9 bases map to TRBD1. The CDR3 runs to 14 residues. The germline V gene encodes CDR1 SGHTA and CDR2 FQGNSA. V dropped 5 bases and J dropped 5; count of bases not matched to a gene: 5. For the CDR3, the DNA is TGTGCCAGCAGCCCGACAGGGGGGGGAGATACGCAGTATTTT. It specifies CASSPTGGGDTQYF.

The chain links TRBV18 to TRBJ2-1; D gene uncertain. The germline V gene encodes CDR1 KGHSH and CDR2 LQKENI. Trimming removed 1 base from V and 8 bases from J, with 9 bases in between. This CDR3 is 13 amino acids long. The CDR3 coding sequence is TGTGCCAGCTCACCACGGAGAGAAGATGAGCAGTTCTTC. Protein: CASSPRREDEQFF.

The chain uses TRBV2 and TRBJ1-6; 7 bases are shared with TRBD1. The J segment lost 0 bases and the V segment lost 4 bases, leaving 12 bases of the junction unmatched. CDR1 is SNHLY, CDR2 FYNNEI, per germline. The CDR3 covers 19 residues. CDR3 in amino acids: CASSVSRDRDASYNSPLHF. The CDR3 DNA follows: TGTGCCAGCAGTGTTTCCCGGGACAGAGATGCCTCCTATAATTCACCCCTCCACTTT.

This clone was recorded a few times. V is TRBV30 and J is TRBJ2-7; 8 bases fit TRBD1. After removal of 0 bases from V and 7 bases from J, the junction contained 11 bases not matched to a gene. The length of the CDR3 is 15 residues. Germline V lookup: CDR1 GTSNPN, CDR2 SVGIG (reference sequence). The CDR3 reads CAWSVPGGWAQEQYF. The CDR3 nucleotides are TGTGCCTGGAGTGTACCAGGGGGCTGGGCCCAAGAGCAGTACTTC.

This chain joins TRBV25-1 and TRBJ1-2; 8 bases line up with TRBD1. This CDR3 spans 15 amino acids. The junction had 8 bases not matched to a gene; V was cut back by 5 bases and J by 3 bases. Germline-derived CDR1 and CDR2 are MGHDK and SYGVNS. CDR3 bases: TGTGCCAGCAGTCCTCGGACAGGGCCGGACTATGGCTACACCTTC. As protein: CASSPRTGPDYGYTF.